This T cell receptor beta chain comes out of a study of long-term antiretroviral therapy in people with HIV. It was version v3.0 of the immunoSEQ assay that was run at survey level. The protocol was immunoSEQ multiplex PCR, while the TCRdb copy is restricted to in-frame clones and leaves out a portion. This sample has roughly 30,000 clones, with roughly 83% found just once. Trimming stripped 3 bases from V and 5 bases from J, with 16 bases between. This CDR3 comprises 15 residues. Germline V lookup: CDR1 SGHDN, CDR2 FVKESK. Every single participant having HIV got treatment inside the United States. The receptor was isolated from a man aged 30 to 45 with HIV. J is TRBJ2-5 and V is TRBV14, with D maybe TRBD1 (6 bases). Sequenced material: unsorted PBMCs, taken 2.7 to 2.8 years after starting antiretroviral therapy. CDR3 sequence: CASSHRTGYGETQYF. CDR3 DNA: TGTGCCAGCAGCCATCGTACAGGGTATGGGGAGACCCAGTACTTC.